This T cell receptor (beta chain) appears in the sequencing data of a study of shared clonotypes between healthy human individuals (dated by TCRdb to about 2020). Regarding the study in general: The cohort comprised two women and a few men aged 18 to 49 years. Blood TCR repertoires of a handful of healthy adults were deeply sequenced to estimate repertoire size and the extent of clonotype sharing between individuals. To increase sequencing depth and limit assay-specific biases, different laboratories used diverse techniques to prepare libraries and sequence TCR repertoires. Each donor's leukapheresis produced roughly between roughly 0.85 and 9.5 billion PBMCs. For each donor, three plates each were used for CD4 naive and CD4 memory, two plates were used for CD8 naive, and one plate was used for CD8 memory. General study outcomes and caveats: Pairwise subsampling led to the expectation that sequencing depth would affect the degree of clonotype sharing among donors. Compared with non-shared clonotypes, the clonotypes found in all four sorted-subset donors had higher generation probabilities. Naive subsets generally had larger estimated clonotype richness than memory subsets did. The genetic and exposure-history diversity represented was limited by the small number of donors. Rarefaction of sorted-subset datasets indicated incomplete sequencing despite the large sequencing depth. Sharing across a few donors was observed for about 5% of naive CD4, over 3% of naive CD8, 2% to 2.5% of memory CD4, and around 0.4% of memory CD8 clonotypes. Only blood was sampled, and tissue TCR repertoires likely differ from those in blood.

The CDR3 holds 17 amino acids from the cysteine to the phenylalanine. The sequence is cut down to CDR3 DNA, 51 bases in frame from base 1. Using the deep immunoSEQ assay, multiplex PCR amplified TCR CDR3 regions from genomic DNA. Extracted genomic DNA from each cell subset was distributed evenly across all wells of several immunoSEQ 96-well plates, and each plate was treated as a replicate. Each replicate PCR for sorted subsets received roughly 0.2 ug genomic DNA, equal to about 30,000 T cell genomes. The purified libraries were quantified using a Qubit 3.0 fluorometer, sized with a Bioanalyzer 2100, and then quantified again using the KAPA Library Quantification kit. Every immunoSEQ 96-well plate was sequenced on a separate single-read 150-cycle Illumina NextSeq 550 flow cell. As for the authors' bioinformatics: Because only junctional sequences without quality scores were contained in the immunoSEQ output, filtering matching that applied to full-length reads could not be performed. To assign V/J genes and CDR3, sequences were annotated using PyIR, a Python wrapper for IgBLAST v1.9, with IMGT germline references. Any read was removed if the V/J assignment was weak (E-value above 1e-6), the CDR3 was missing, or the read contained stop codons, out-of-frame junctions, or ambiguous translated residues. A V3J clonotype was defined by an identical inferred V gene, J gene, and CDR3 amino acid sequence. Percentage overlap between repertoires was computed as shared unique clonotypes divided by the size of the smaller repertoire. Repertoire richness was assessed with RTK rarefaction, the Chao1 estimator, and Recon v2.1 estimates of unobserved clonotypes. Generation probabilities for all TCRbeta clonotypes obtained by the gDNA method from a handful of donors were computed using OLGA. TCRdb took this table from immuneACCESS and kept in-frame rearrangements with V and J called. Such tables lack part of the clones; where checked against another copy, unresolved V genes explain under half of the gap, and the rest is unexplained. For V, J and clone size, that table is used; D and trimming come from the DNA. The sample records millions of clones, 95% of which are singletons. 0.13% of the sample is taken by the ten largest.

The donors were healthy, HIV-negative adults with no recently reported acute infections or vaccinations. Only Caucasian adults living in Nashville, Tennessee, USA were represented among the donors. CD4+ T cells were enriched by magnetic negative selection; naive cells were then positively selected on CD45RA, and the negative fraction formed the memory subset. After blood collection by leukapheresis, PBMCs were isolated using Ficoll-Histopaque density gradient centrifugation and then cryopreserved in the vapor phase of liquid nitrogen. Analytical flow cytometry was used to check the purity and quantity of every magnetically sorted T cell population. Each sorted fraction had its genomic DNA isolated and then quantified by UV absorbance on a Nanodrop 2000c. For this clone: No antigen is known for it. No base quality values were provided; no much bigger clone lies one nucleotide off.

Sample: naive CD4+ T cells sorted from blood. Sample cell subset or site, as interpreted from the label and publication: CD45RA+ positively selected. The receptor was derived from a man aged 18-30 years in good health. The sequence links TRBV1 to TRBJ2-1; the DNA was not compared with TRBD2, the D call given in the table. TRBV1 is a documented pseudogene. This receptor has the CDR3 CTSSHPLWASGRNEQFF. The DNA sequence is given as TGCACCAGCAGCCATCCTCTTTGGGCTAGCGGGAGGAATGAGCAGTTCTTC.